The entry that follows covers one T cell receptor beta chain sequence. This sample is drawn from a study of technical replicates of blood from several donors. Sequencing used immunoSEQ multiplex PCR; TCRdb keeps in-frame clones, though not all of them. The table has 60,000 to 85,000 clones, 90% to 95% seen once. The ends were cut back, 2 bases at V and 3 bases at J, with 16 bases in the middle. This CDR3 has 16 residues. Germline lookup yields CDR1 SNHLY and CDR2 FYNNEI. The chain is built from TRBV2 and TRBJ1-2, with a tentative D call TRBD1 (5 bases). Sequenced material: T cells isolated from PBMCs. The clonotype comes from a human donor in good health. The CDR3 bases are TGTGCCAGCAGTGAACTTTTGGTCAGGGATCACTATGGCTACACCTTC. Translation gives CASSELLVRDHYGYTF. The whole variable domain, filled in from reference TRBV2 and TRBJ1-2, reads EPEVTQTPSHQVTQMGQEVILRCVPISNHLYFYWYRQILGQKVEFLVSFYNNEISEKSEIFDDQFSVERPDGSNFTLKIRSTKLEDSAMYFCASSELLVRDHYGYTFGSGTRLTVV.